This is a list of T cell receptor beta chains from one sample in a study of T-cell memory formation after mild COVID-19. Via MiXCR, TCRdb re-called the 5' RACE reads, giving one row per CDR3 protein. Of 350,000 to 500,000 distinct CDR3 sequences listed, 18% are singletons. Input material: PBMCs or a T cell subset sorted from them (not recorded which). These TCRs come from a man between 18 and 29 years old who had mild COVID-19 (a few samples of this study predate the infection). Cell type and time point are not known. CDR3s include the opening cysteine and the closing phenylalanine or tryptophan. Each record gives: clone size, V gene, J gene, CDR3 protein. Rows may omit the clone size; those that give it use once, few, many or a size class.

-	TRBV7-2	TRBJ2-3	CASSLELGQADTQYF
few	TRBV7-2	TRBJ2-1	CASSFTGGLGNEQFF
-	TRBV5-1	TRBJ2-5	CASSIGQGATQYF
once	TRBV30	TRBJ1-2	CAWSPMGSYTF
-	TRBV4-3	TRBJ2-7	CASSQAQGYEQYF
few	TRBV19	TRBJ2-5	CASATHRDQETQYF
few	TRBV9	TRBJ2-2	CASSVFSNPGGASGELFF
-	TRBV28	TRBJ1-2	CASRSPQGGGYTF
-	TRBV7-2	TRBJ2-1	CASSLWGNSYNDQFF
few	TRBV4-1	TRBJ2-2	CASSLPPVRDTGELFF
-	TRBV11-2	TRBJ2-1	CASSLIAGGYDEQFF
-	TRBV10-3	TRBJ1-1	CAIRGLWAEAFF
-	TRBV12-3/TRBV12-4	TRBJ2-5	CASSLASGAQETQYF
few	TRBV5-4	TRBJ2-3	CASRWTSGDTQYF
-	TRBV10-3	TRBJ2-5	CAISPGVQETQYF
few	TRBV12-3/TRBV12-4	TRBJ1-6	CASSRDRGSYNSPLHF
-	TRBV7-2	TRBJ2-1	CASSLAISYNEQFF
many	TRBV5-1	TRBJ2-5	CASSFLGSGVETQYF
-	TRBV6-1	TRBJ2-1	CASTLDRDDYNEQFF
-	TRBV24-1	TRBJ2-2	CATSDGGSVTGELFF
few	TRBV20-1	TRBJ2-1	CSARPSTSGGAGEQFF
few	TRBV7-9	TRBJ2-2	CASSLFGGSGTGELFF
few	TRBV10-3	TRBJ2-7	CAISESGQSEQYF
few	TRBV11-2	TRBJ2-2	CASTQKGNTGELFF
-	TRBV15	TRBJ2-7	CATSTGGDDEQYF
few	TRBV28	TRBJ1-2	CASSPPGGGYTF
-	TRBV7-2	TRBJ1-6	CASSLTPPGRGNSPLHF
few	TRBV18	TRBJ2-3	CASSPLTSAGDTQYF
-	TRBV11-2	TRBJ2-1	CASSSQRGGNEQFF
few	TRBV25-1	TRBJ1-2	CASSGEGRGSDYGYTF
many	TRBV5-1	TRBJ2-3	CASRREGARGDTQYF
few	TRBV20-1	TRBJ2-2	CSARSGAGANTGELFF
-	TRBV7-8	TRBJ1-5	CASGKDRVKSNQPQHF
few	TRBV10-3	TRBJ2-2	CAISVSGDTGELFF
-	TRBV6-5	TRBJ2-3	CASSHLAGTSTDTQYF
-	TRBV2	TRBJ1-3	CASRDLAPGNTIYF
many	TRBV5-1	TRBJ2-2	CASSSRADLSGGELFF
few	TRBV12-3/TRBV12-4	TRBJ1-2	CASSLALRGFPLYGYTF
-	TRBV13	TRBJ2-7	CASSLGPLYEQYF
-	TRBV29-1	TRBJ1-3	CSAALHPGTGAGNTIYF
few	TRBV5-6	TRBJ1-2	CASSATNYGYTF
few	TRBV20-1	TRBJ2-7	CSAHTSGGAALYEQYF
many	TRBV4-3	TRBJ2-7	CASSLGVTYEQYF
few	TRBV9	TRBJ2-7	CASSVSGNSEQYF
many	TRBV11-2	TRBJ1-2	CASSFAGTSNYGYTF
-	TRBV20-1	TRBJ2-2	CSALRGSSNTGELFF
-	TRBV12-3/TRBV12-4	TRBJ2-5	CASRGRLETQYF
few	TRBV20-1	TRBJ2-2	CSARDYGTGELFF
-	TRBV7-9	TRBJ2-7	CASSKPGQGTYEQYF
-	TRBV7-6	TRBJ2-5	CASTLGTQETQYF
few	TRBV18	TRBJ2-3	CASSPVYGETDTQYF
many	TRBV18	TRBJ2-3	CASSPVTSGGYSGTDTQYF
-	TRBV4-1	TRBJ2-1	CASSHPGGGTGKLNEQFF